This entry lists 27 T cell receptor beta chains sequenced from one sample in a study of monozygotic twins with inflammatory bowel disease. TCRdb re-called the 5' RACE reads and gives one entry per CDR3 protein, without DNA. This table holds about 420,000 distinct CDR3 sequences. Sequenced sample: blood. These receptors were obtained from a human donor with ulcerative colitis or Crohn's disease, or a healthy co-twin of an affected twin (not recorded which).

The chain is built from TRBV20-1 and TRBJ2-7. Looked up from germline, CDR1 is DFQATT and CDR2 is SNEGSKA (reference sequence). The CDR3 is made up of 15 amino acids. CDR3 protein: CSARDPASNSYEQYF.

The V gene is TRBV27, the J gene TRBJ1-1; the TCRdb call, TRBD1, lacks DNA for checking. The CDR3 is 13 residues long. CDR1 is MNHEY, CDR2 SMNVEV, per germline (reference sequence). CDR3 amino acids: CASSPRTAPGAFF.

The rearrangement links TRBV10-1 to TRBJ1-1; TCRdb proposes TRBD1, but this gene call is untestable without DNA. In germline, CDR1 is WNHNN, CDR2 SYGVQD (reference sequence). The CDR3 length is 11 residues. This CDR3 is CASSEQGEAFF.

The J gene is TRBJ2-7, the V gene TRBV19; there is no DNA to check the TCRdb D call of TRBD1. CDR1 LNHDA and CDR2 SQIVND come from the germline V gene (reference sequence). This CDR3 spans 14 amino acids. The CDR3: CASSTQANLYEQYF.

The CDR3: CASSLFVDRRNQPQHF. V and J are TRBV5-8 and TRBJ1-5; TCRdb's D gene call, TRBD1, goes unchecked for lack of DNA. The CDR3 totals 16 residues. Germline V gene sequence: CDR1 SGHTS, CDR2 YDEGEE. The full variable domain, in which reference TRBV5-8 and TRBJ1-5 provide the parts outside the CDR3, is EAGVTQSPTHLIKTRGQQATLRCSPISGHTSVYWYQQALGLGLQFLLWYDEGEERNRGNFPPRFSGRQFPNYSSELNVNALELEDSALYLCASSLFVDRRNQPQHFGDGTRLSIL.

The CDR3 spells CASSQATTGAINTIYF. The chain joins TRBV4-3 to TRBJ1-3; TCRdb's D call, TRBD1, is unchecked because there is no DNA. This CDR3 is 16 amino acids long. Germline values: CDR1 LGHNA, CDR2 YSLEER.

Here the CDR3 reads CASSGPLSDTQYF. The rearrangement joins TRBV6-1 to TRBJ2-3. In germline, CDR1 is MNHNS, CDR2 SASEGT. This CDR3 comprises 13 residues.

The rearrangement joins TRBV11-2 to TRBJ1-2. In germline, CDR1 is SGHAT, CDR2 FQNNGV. The CDR3 contains 14 residues. The chain's CDR3 is CASSFGVTNYGYTF.

The V call is TRBV11-2, the J call TRBJ2-1; TCRdb's D call of TRBD1 is untestable without DNA. Germline CDR1 SGHAT, CDR2 FQNNGV. This CDR3 comprises 15 residues. CDR3 region: CASSLSGQTYNEQFF.

The chain recombines TRBV7-8 with TRBJ2-5; with no DNA, the TCRdb D assignment of TRBD1 cannot be verified. Germline V gives CDR1 SGHVS, CDR2 FQNEAQ. The CDR3 loop spans 14 amino acids. This CDR3 is CASSSDRGWKTQYF.

This chain links TRBV20-1 with TRBJ2-3; TCRdb selects TRBD1, and the lack of DNA leaves this call unchecked. This CDR3 comprises 12 residues. Germline CDR1 is DFQATT and CDR2 is SNEGSKA (reference sequence). CDR3: CSPKQGPDTQYF.

The chain joins TRBV15 to TRBJ1-5; TCRdb's D call, TRBD1, is unchecked because there is no DNA. Germline CDR1 and CDR2: LNHNV and YYDKDF (reference sequence). The CDR3 runs 15 residues. CDR3 sequence reads: CATSPRGLSNQPQHF. The variable domain in full, with the rest retrieved from reference TRBV15 and TRBJ1-5, is DAMVIQNPRYQVTQFGKPVTLSCSQTLNHNVMYWYQQKSSQAPKLLFHYYDKDFNNEADTPDNFQSRRPNTSFCFLDIRSPGLGDTAMYLCATSPRGLSNQPQHFGDGTRLSIL.

V usage is TRBV5-4 and J usage is TRBJ2-7; TCRdb lists TRBD2, though no DNA is available to test this call. The CDR3 contains 15 residues. Per the germline V gene, CDR1 is SGHNT and CDR2 is YYREEE (reference sequence). The CDR3 reads CASSLSGPSPYEQYF.

The chain links TRBV20-1 to TRBJ2-1; TCRdb designates TRBD2, a call that cannot be tested without DNA. The CDR3 totals 16 residues. The germline V gene has CDR1 DFQATT and CDR2 SNEGSKA (reference sequence). CDR3 in amino acids: CSARPGTSGFYNEQFF.

This chain uses TRBV5-1 with TRBJ2-5; TCRdb returns TRBD2, unconfirmable since there is no DNA. The CDR3 runs 15 residues. Looked up from germline, CDR1 is SGHRS and CDR2 is YFSETQ. CDR3: CASSLDGLAGETQYF.

This chain joins TRBV14 and TRBJ2-3; the D call from TCRdb, TRBD1, cannot be confirmed without DNA. Germline V CDR1 and CDR2: SGHDN, FVKESK. This CDR3 region has 17 residues. The CDR3 region is CASSQDPVRGGTDTQYF.

CDR3 residues: CASSRAGFSYNEQFF. This rearrangement joins TRBV7-9 to TRBJ2-1. Germline lookup yields CDR1 SEHNR and CDR2 FQNEAQ (reference sequence). The CDR3 consists of 15 residues. Together with reference TRBV7-9 and TRBJ2-1, the CDR3 gives the full variable domain: DTGVSQNPRHKITKRGQNVTFRCDPISEHNRLYWYRQTLGQGPEFLTYFQNEAQLEKSRLLSDRFSAERPKGSFSTLEIQRTEQGDSAMYLCASSRAGFSYNEQFFGPGTRLTVL.

The rearrangement joins TRBV6-5 to TRBJ2-3. Germline lookup yields CDR1 MNHEY and CDR2 SVGAGI. This CDR3 comprises 13 residues. The CDR3 spells CASSRKVGDTQYF.

The CDR3: CASRPLNRGPNTEAFF. The rearrangement links TRBV5-1 to TRBJ1-1; with no DNA, the TCRdb D assignment of TRBD1 cannot be verified. Germline V CDR1 and CDR2: SGHRS, YFSETQ. This CDR3 is built from 16 residues.

CDR3 protein: CASSAQLNTEAFF. The rearrangement uses TRBV9 and TRBJ1-1. In germline, CDR1 is SGDLS, CDR2 YYNGEE. The CDR3 covers 13 residues.

The V gene is TRBV6-2 or TRBV6-3, the J gene TRBJ2-1; TCRdb indicates TRBD1, and absent DNA this call remains unverified. CDR1 is MNHEY and CDR2 is SVGEGT in the germline V gene. The CDR3 covers 16 residues. The CDR3 here is CASSYVVGRSYNEQFF.

The chain couples TRBV18 to TRBJ2-3. The length of the CDR3 is 14 residues. Germline values: CDR1 KGHSH, CDR2 LQKENI. CDR3 region: CASSPLRSQATQYF.

The J gene is TRBJ2-3, the V gene TRBV7-3; TCRdb's assignment of TRBD2 cannot be checked, as there is no DNA. CDR1 and CDR2 (germline): SGHTA, FQGTGA. This CDR3 is 16 amino acids long. The chain's CDR3 is CASSSSGRASTDTQYF.

The chain employs TRBV20-1 and TRBJ1-1; the D call from TCRdb, TRBD1, cannot be confirmed without DNA. There are 11 residues in the CDR3. The germline V gene has CDR1 DFQATT and CDR2 SNEGSKA (reference sequence). The CDR3 loop is CSAPQGHKAFF.

The CDR3 loop is CATGGGLASNEQFF. The genes are TRBV3-1 and TRBJ2-1; TCRdb proposes TRBD2, but this gene call is untestable without DNA. Germline-derived CDR1 and CDR2 are LGHDT and YNNKEL (reference sequence). CDR3 length equals 14 residues.

The CDR3 region is CASSPYHEQYF. The chain combines TRBV6-2 or TRBV6-3 with TRBJ2-7. The CDR3 loop spans 11 amino acids. Germline V CDR1 and CDR2: MNHEY, SVGEGT.

J is TRBJ2-7 and V is TRBV7-2; TCRdb reports TRBD2, a call that lacks DNA to check it against. The CDR3 extends over 15 amino acids. CDR1 is SGHTA, CDR2 FQGNSA, per germline. CDR3 loop: CASSLVTGTSYEQYF.